Listed below are T cell receptor beta chains from one sample, sequenced in a study of blood T cell repertoires in COVID-19. The table came from immunoSEQ multiplex PCR; TCRdb's copy has only in-frame clones and leaves some out. Found here are approximately 490,000 clones, approximately 91% of them singletons; the top ten hold approximately 8%. Sample: PBMCs or T cells enriched from blood (not recorded which). The receptors here all came from a woman aged 60-75 years who had recovered from COVID-19. Each CDR3 is given with its conserved first and last residue. The D gene is left open where the match is weak. Clone size is shown for a subset of rows, as once, few, many or a class of expanded clone.

d_gene	abundance	v_gene	j_gene	CDR3aa	CDR3nt
TRBD1	NA	TRBV29-1	TRBJ1-2	CSVDRTGGGGYTF	TGCAGCGTTGATCGGACAGGGGGTGGTGGCTACACCTTC
NA	NA	TRBV18	TRBJ1-5	CASSIQGRQPQHF	TGTGCCAGCTCAATCCAGGGAAGGCAGCCCCAGCATTTT
TRBD2	NA	TRBV27	TRBJ2-1	CASSGRFGTSQTYNEQFF	TGTGCCAGCAGTGGTCGATTTGGGACTAGCCAGACCTACAATGAGCAGTTCTTC
NA	NA	TRBV5-1	TRBJ2-1	CASSLGTTNEQFF	TGCGCCAGCAGCTTGGGGACTACCAATGAGCAGTTCTTC
TRBD1	NA	TRBV5-1	TRBJ2-7	CASSLGTGPYEQYF	TGCGCCAGCAGCTTGGGGACAGGGCCTTACGAGCAGTACTTC
NA	NA	TRBV2	TRBJ2-3	CASRILRSTDTQYF	TGTGCCAGCAGAATACTACGTAGCACAGATACGCAGTATTTT
TRBD1	few	TRBV19	TRBJ1-6	CASSIRDRGPVPLHF	TGTGCCAGTAGTATCAGGGACAGGGGGCCGGTACCCCTCCACTTT
NA	few	TRBV27	TRBJ1-6	CASSLEYNYNSPLHF	TGTGCCAGCAGTTTAGAGTATAACTATAATTCACCCCTCCACTTT
TRBD1	NA	TRBV10-1	TRBJ2-7	CASSPGTGHYEQYF	TGCGCCAGCAGTCCCGGGACAGGGCACTACGAGCAGTACTTC
NA	NA	TRBV6-5	TRBJ1-2	CASSRGVNYGYTF	TGTGCCAGCAGCCGGGGAGTGAACTATGGCTACACCTTC
NA	NA	TRBV19	TRBJ2-1	CASSLDYSYNEQFF	TGTGCCAGTAGTTTGGACTACTCCTACAATGAGCAGTTCTTC
TRBD2	NA	TRBV6-5	TRBJ2-1	CAGGTSGGVNEQFF	TGTGCGGGAGGGACTAGCGGGGGTGTCAATGAGCAGTTCTTC
NA	few	TRBV6-5	TRBJ2-3	CASGRGASSTF	TGTGCCAGCGGTCGCGGGGCCAGCTCTACCTTT
NA	NA	TRBV12-3/TRBV12-4	TRBJ2-7	CASSLWAPREQYF	TGTGCCAGCAGTTTATGGGCGCCCCGCGAGCAGTACTTC
TRBD1	NA	TRBV7-6	TRBJ1-1	CASSLDHNGQGVTEAFF	TGTGCCAGCAGCTTAGACCATAACGGCCAGGGGGTCACTGAAGCTTTCTTT
TRBD2	once	TRBV5-5	TRBJ2-1	CASSPGTSGGQAANNEQFF	TGTGCCAGCAGCCCCGGGACTAGCGGGGGCCAAGCAGCCAACAATGAGCAGTTCTTC
TRBD1	once	TRBV18	TRBJ1-2	CASSPQTGVETYGYTF	TGTGCCAGCTCACCGCAGACAGGGGTCGAGACCTATGGCTACACCTTC
NA	NA	TRBV7-9	TRBJ2-3	CASSFPGTDTQYF	TGTGCCAGCAGCTTTCCGGGAACAGATACGCAGTATTTT
TRBD1	NA	TRBV28	TRBJ1-1	CASSLRDRGANTEAFF	TGTGCCAGCAGTTTGCGGGACAGGGGCGCGAACACTGAAGCTTTCTTT
TRBD2	NA	TRBV5-1	TRBJ2-1	CASSPELAGGYNEQFF	TGCGCCAGCAGCCCTGAACTAGCGGGGGGCTACAATGAGCAGTTCTTC
NA	NA	TRBV19	TRBJ2-2	CASSLGVGSGELFF	TGTGCCAGTAGTCTAGGGGTAGGGAGCGGGGAGCTGTTTTTT
TRBD1	NA	TRBV15	TRBJ2-7	CATSTPGTGWYF	TGTGCCACCAGCACCCCAGGGACAGGGTGGTACTTC
TRBD1	NA	TRBV30	TRBJ1-2	CAWSEGTGSPYGYTF	TGTGCCTGGAGTGAGGGGACAGGGTCCCCCTATGGCTACACCTTC
TRBD1	NA	TRBV30	TRBJ1-5	CAWSRTGGSQPQHF	TGTGCCTGGAGCAGGACAGGGGGCTCTCAGCCCCAACATTTT
TRBD1	NA	TRBV2	TRBJ1-4	CASSDHQQGNEKLFF	TGTGCCAGCAGTGATCACCAACAGGGGAACGAAAAACTGTTTTTT
TRBD1	NA	TRBV4-1	TRBJ1-1	CASSQHGTGGRVLNTEAFF	TGCGCCAGCAGCCAGCACGGGACAGGGGGTCGGGTGTTGAACACTGAAGCTTTCTTT
TRBD1	NA	TRBV28	TRBJ1-4	CASSSSGTDEKLFF	TGTGCCAGCAGTTCCTCCGGGACAGATGAAAAACTGTTTTTT
NA	NA	TRBV6-4	TRBJ2-2	CASSGGRGFTGELFF	TGTGCCAGCAGTGGGGGGCGAGGGTTTACCGGGGAGCTGTTTTTT
NA	NA	TRBV2	TRBJ1-5	CASSGANQPQHF	TGTGCCAGCAGTGGGGCTAATCAGCCCCAGCATTTT
TRBD1	NA	TRBV10-3	TRBJ1-5	CAISALIVGQGRNQPQHF	TGTGCCATCAGTGCCTTGATTGTGGGACAGGGTCGCAATCAGCCCCAGCATTTT
NA	NA	TRBV5-1	TRBJ2-6	CASSKTGSPAAGANVLTF	TGCGCCAGCAGCAAAACGGGATCCCCGGCGGCGGGGGCCAACGTCCTGACTTTC
TRBD2	NA	TRBV3-1/TRBV3-2	TRBJ2-2	CASSHVTLLAGGPTGELFF	TGTGCCAGCAGCCACGTAACGCTGCTGGCGGGGGGCCCCACCGGGGAGCTGTTTTTT
NA	NA	TRBV24-1	TRBJ1-5	CATSDLRGAQHF	TGTGCCACCAGTGATTTGCGGGGGGCCCAGCATTTT
TRBD1	NA	TRBV6-5	TRBJ2-4	CASSQPGQRNIQYF	TGTGCCAGCAGTCAGCCGGGACAGAGAAACATTCAGTACTTC
TRBD1	few	TRBV5-1	TRBJ2-7	CASSPRQGFYEQYF	TGCGCCAGCAGCCCCCGACAGGGGTTCTACGAGCAGTACTTC
NA	NA	TRBV6-1	TRBJ1-2	CASSDRDGYTF	TGTGCCAGCAGTGACAGGGATGGCTACACCTTC
NA	NA	TRBV2	TRBJ2-5	CASREWETLQETQYF	TGTGCCAGCAGGGAATGGGAGACACTCCAAGAGACCCAGTACTTC
NA	few	TRBV19	TRBJ2-3	CASSIVSTNTDTQYF	TGTGCCAGTAGTATAGTGTCCACTAACACAGATACGCAGTATTTT
NA	NA	TRBV10-2	TRBJ1-4	CASIVAFGKGKLFF	TGCGCCAGCATTGTGGCTTTCGGGAAGGGAAAACTGTTTTTT
NA	NA	TRBV5-1	TRBJ1-5	CASSLTPGSNQPQHF	TGCGCCAGCAGCTTGACCCCGGGGTCCAATCAGCCCCAGCATTTT
TRBD2	NA	TRBV3-1/TRBV3-2	TRBJ2-3	CASSQTSGGTDTQYF	TGTGCCAGCAGCCAGACTAGCGGGGGTACAGATACGCAGTATTTT
NA	NA	TRBV21-1	TRBJ1-4	CASSNGGTGTKRLFF	TGTGCCAGCAGCAATGGGGGGACGGGAACGAAAAGACTGTTTTTT
TRBD1	few	TRBV10-3	TRBJ1-2	CAISESGQGVSYPPGFTF	TGTGCCATCAGTGAGTCCGGCCAGGGGGTAAGCTACCCCCCCGGCTTCACCTTC
TRBD1	once	TRBV5-1	TRBJ2-5	CASSLGQGAGETQYF	TGCGCCAGCAGCCTCGGACAGGGGGCTGGGGAGACCCAGTACTTC
TRBD2	NA	TRBV5-1	TRBJ2-1	CASSLTSANNEQFF	TGCGCCAGCAGCTTGACTAGCGCCAACAATGAGCAGTTCTTC
NA	NA	TRBV20-1	TRBJ1-1	CSARAPGEAFF	TGCAGTGCTAGAGCCCCCGGTGAAGCTTTCTTT
TRBD1	NA	TRBV7-2	TRBJ2-3	CASKKTGGADTQYF	TGTGCCAGCAAAAAGACAGGGGGCGCAGATACGCAGTATTTT
NA	NA	TRBV27	TRBJ1-3	CASSPTVYSGNTIYF	TGTGCCAGCAGCCCGACAGTTTACTCTGGAAACACCATATATTTT
TRBD1	once	TRBV19	TRBJ1-2	CASSTDRGRYGYTF	TGTGCCAGTAGTACCGACAGGGGCCGCTATGGCTACACCTTC
NA	NA	TRBV7-8	TRBJ2-5	CASSSRSSRGARETQYF	TGTGCCAGCAGCTCACGATCGAGCAGGGGGGCTCGAGAGACCCAGTACTTC
NA	NA	TRBV18	TRBJ2-1	CASSPDREVNEQFF	TGTGCCAGCTCACCGGATCGGGAAGTCAATGAGCAGTTCTTC